The 15 T cell receptor beta chains given below trace back to one sample, sequenced in a study of molecular identifiers for immune sequencing clone quantification listed by TCRdb under 2018. Receptor amplification or capture employed PCR. The listed sequencing device is Illumina HiSeq 4000. The public sequencing data were trimmed at Q25 with fastp and processed into clonotypes with MiXCR by TCRdb, which kept only in-frame beta chains. Each CDR3 protein gets just one entry, which takes the most common genes and DNA from the rows behind it. The sample table records about 640,000 distinct CDR3 sequences; around 20% of these occur just once. Of the sample, roughly 0.9% falls within the top ten clones. Sequencing was carried out using naive CD8+ T cells from blood, with Jurkat cell RNA spiked in. The cell subset or site label for this specimen denotes: FACS-sorted CD8+CD4-CCR7+CD45RA+ naive T cells. All receptors derive from a human donor in good health. Some libraries in this study had Jurkat cell RNA spiked in.

In this sample, this clonotype turned up many times. The J gene is TRBJ1-4, the V gene TRBV6-5; perhaps TRBD1 as D (5 bases). CDR3 length: 13 residues. Deletions cut 6 bases from V and 7 bases from J, with 12 bases between. The V gene's germline CDR1 is MNHEY and CDR2 SVGAGI. This chain's CDR3 is CASRGDGGEKLFF. CDR3 DNA: TGTGCCAGCAGAGGGGACGGGGGTGAAAAACTGTTTTTT.

The rearrangement uses TRBV19 and TRBJ2-5, with D possibly being TRBD1 or TRBD2 (6 bases each). Deletions cut 3 bases from V and 4 bases from J, with 18 bases between. The CDR3 length is 16 residues. CDR1 is LNHDA, CDR2 SQIVND, per germline (reference sequence). The CDR3 coding sequence is TGTGCCAGTAGTATGTTTCACCCTGGGGGGCGAGAGACCCAGTACTTC. Translation gives CASSMFHPGGRETQYF.

The table lists this clonotype with many counts. The gene calls are TRBV20-1 and TRBJ2-7; possibly TRBD1 or TRBD2 for D (6 bases each). V was trimmed by 3 bases and J by 4 bases, leaving 16 bases between them. Germline-derived CDR1 and CDR2 are DFQATT and SNEGSKA (reference sequence). The CDR3 is 14 amino acids. The DNA of the CDR3 is TGCAGTGCTAGCGACACGGGGGCTGGTTACGAGCAGTACTTC. Translation: CSASDTGAGYEQYF.

This clonotype was observed many times. V gene TRBV3-1 combines with J gene TRBJ1-1, with D unresolved. Germline CDR1 LGHDT, CDR2 YNNKEL (reference sequence). V lost 0 bases, J lost 4 bases, and 9 bases lay in between. This CDR3 is 14 amino acids long. The CDR3 here is CASSQEGLGTEAFF. The CDR3 region has the DNA TGTGCCAGCAGCCAAGAAGGTCTTGGCACTGAAGCTTTCTTT.

This clonotype was seen ten or more times. The chain carries TRBV4-3 and TRBJ2-1; 8 positions match TRBD2. The CDR3 has 16 residues. The junction had 8 bases not matched to a gene; V was cut back by 3 bases and J by 4 bases. CDR1 and CDR2 from the germline V gene are LGHNA and YSLEER. Here the CDR3 DNA reads TGCGCCAGCAGCCAGAGCGGGACTAGGAAGTACAATGAGCAGTTCTTC. Its protein product is CASSQSGTRKYNEQFF.

This clonotype was detected many times. This chain joins TRBV7-2 and TRBJ2-7; the match to TRBD2 covers 7 bases. CDR1 is SGHTA, CDR2 FQGNSA, per germline. The CDR3 contains 15 residues. J gave up 5 bases and V 0 bases, and 7 bases lay outside the gene matches. The DNA for the CDR3 is TGTGCCAGCAGCTTAGCACCAGGCGGGAGCCACGAGCAGTACTTC. It yields the protein CASSLAPGGSHEQYF.

This clonotype was detected a few times. The J gene is TRBJ1-6, the V gene TRBV27; unclear D gene. The CDR3 covers 16 residues. The V gene lost 5 bases and the J gene lost 0 bases, with 11 bases spanning the gap. Germline CDR1 is MNHEY and CDR2 is SMNVEV (reference sequence). The CDR3: CASSATWSSYNSPLHF. The DNA of the CDR3 is TGTGCCAGCAGTGCCACGTGGAGCTCCTATAATTCACCCCTCCACTTT.

The table lists this clonotype with many counts. The chain links TRBV12-3 or TRBV12-4 to TRBJ2-3; 7 positions match TRBD1. V lost 5 bases and J lost 6; bases outside the gene matches: 8. There are 14 residues in the CDR3. CDR3: CASSPQIQGDTQYF. DNA for the CDR3: TGTGCCAGCAGTCCTCAGATACAGGGGGATACGCAGTATTTT.

With respect to this clonotype: A much larger clonotype is one base distant, so this may be a read error. The chain combines TRBV5-1 with TRBJ2-1; 8 positions match TRBD1. This CDR3 is 14 amino acids long. Germline CDR1 and CDR2: SGHRS and YFSETQ. Germline trimming cut 8 bases from V and 3 bases from J; bases unmatched to any gene: 7. As DNA, the CDR3 is TGCGCCAGTAGATCAGGGACAGGCTACAATGAGCAGTTCTTC. It codes for CASRSGTGYNEQFF.

This clonotype was seen a few times. The chain uses TRBV12-3 or TRBV12-4 and TRBJ2-7; D unresolved. The V and J ends lost 8 bases and 7 bases respectively, with 12 bases between them. The CDR3 runs to 11 residues. CDR3 sequence (DNA): TGTGCCAGCGGTGGGGTGGGGGAGCAGTACTTC. Protein sequence: CASGGVGEQYF.

In its sample, this clonotype was seen many times. The chain employs TRBV5-6 and TRBJ1-1; the D is unclear. The CDR3 totals 14 residues. V was clipped by 0 bases and J by 1 base, with 7 bases between them. Germline assignment: CDR1 SGHDT and CDR2 YYEEEE. The CDR3 sequence is CASSLANENTEAFF. The CDR3 region has the DNA TGTGCCAGCAGCTTGGCTAATGAGAACACTGAAGCTTTCTTT. The full variable domain, rest sourced from reference TRBV5-6 and TRBJ1-1, is DAGVTQSPTHLIKTRGQQVTLRCSPKSGHDTVSWYQQALGQGPQFIFQYYEEEERQRGNFPDRFSGHQFPNYSSELNVNALLLGDSALYLCASSLANENTEAFFGQGTRLTVV.

The chain couples TRBV12-3 or TRBV12-4 to TRBJ2-7; D not certain. The CDR3 is made up of 14 amino acids. Trimming stripped 4 bases from V and 2 bases from J, with 12 bases between. In nucleotides, the CDR3 is TGTGCCAGCAGTTGGCGTACGGCCCCCTACGAGCAGTACTTC. Its translation: CASSWRTAPYEQYF.

At least ten counts were recorded for this clonotype. V usage is TRBV30 and J usage is TRBJ1-1; D might be TRBD1 (5 bases). V was pared by 0 bases and J by 7 bases, with 12 bases between. The germline CDR1 and CDR2 sequences are GTSNPN and SVGIG (reference sequence). This CDR3 comprises 13 residues. The CDR3 DNA reads TGTGCCTGGAGTGTATTTAGGGACGGTGAAGCTTTCTTT. Encoded protein: CAWSVFRDGEAFF.

Details on this clonotype: This may come from a read error, since a much larger clone is one base off. The rearrangement joins TRBV7-9 to TRBJ2-3, with TRBD1 matching 7 bases. This CDR3 spans 17 amino acids. Germline V gene lookup returns CDR1 SEHNR and CDR2 FQNEAQ (reference sequence). CDR3 in amino acids: CACSPPHGTEATDTQYF. The CDR3 DNA follows: TGTGCCTGCAGCCCACCACACGGGACAGAGGCCACAGATACGCAGTATTTT.

This clonotype was detected many times. The V gene is TRBV27, the J gene TRBJ1-6, with TRBD1 matching 7 bases. With 10 bases clipped from V and 8 bases from J, the junction kept 17 bases outside the gene matches. The CDR3 extends over 16 amino acids. The germline V gene encodes CDR1 MNHEY and CDR2 SMNVEV (reference sequence). The chain's CDR3 is CATGHTGASPDSPLHF. The CDR3 region has the DNA TGTGCCACCGGCCACACAGGGGCTTCTCCCGATTCACCCCTCCACTTT.